A single sample gave rise to the 23 T cell receptor beta chains below, sequenced in a study of OX40 agonist ivuxolimab in advanced cancers. Preparation of the library involved the immunoSEQ multiplex PCR assay. In its TCRdb copy, this immuneACCESS table keeps in-frame sequences only and misses some clones. Where compared with another copy, unresolved V genes explain less than half of these, and the others have no known cause. In all, the sample holds around 76,000 clones, and 89% of those were seen once. The ten biggest clones cover 8% to 10% of the sample. Sequencing was performed on CD4+ or CD8+ T cells sorted from blood, taken in a trial of the OX40 agonist ivuxolimab. The receptors originated from an adult with an advanced solid tumor such as melanoma, head and neck, liver or kidney cancer.

The V and J genes are TRBV7-2 and TRBJ1-1; D may be TRBD1 (5 bases). CDR1 SGHTA and CDR2 FQGNSA come from the germline V gene. Trimming pared 0 bases from V and 0 bases from J, leaving 8 bases between. This CDR3 contains 15 residues. The CDR3 here is CASSLAGALNTEAFF. The CDR3 bases are TGTGCCAGCAGCTTAGCAGGGGCCCTGAACACTGAAGCTTTCTTT.

The V gene is TRBV7-2, the J gene TRBJ2-3; D unclear. V was shortened by 1 base and J by 2 bases, with 4 bases between the two germline ends. CDR1 is SGHTA, CDR2 FQGNSA, per germline. CDR3 length equals 13 residues. The CDR3 sequence is CASSLEPTDTQYF. The CDR3 coding sequence is TGTGCCAGCAGCTTAGAACCCACAGATACGCAGTATTTT.

V is TRBV19 and J is TRBJ1-5; D unclear. Germline CDR1 reads LNHDA; CDR2 reads SQIVND (reference sequence). This CDR3 has 14 residues. Trimming pared 3 bases from V and 5 bases from J, leaving 11 bases between. CDR3 residues: CASSIGWFDQPQHF. The DNA for the CDR3 is TGTGCCAGTAGTATTGGTTGGTTTGATCAGCCCCAGCATTTT.

The V and J genes are TRBV25-1 and TRBJ1-6; possibly TRBD1 for D (5 bases). This CDR3 comprises 13 residues. Trimming removed 5 bases at V and 7 bases at J, with 9 bases between. Per the germline V gene, CDR1 is MGHDK and CDR2 is SYGVNS. CDR3 region: CASSRQPNSPLHF. CDR3 DNA sequence: TGTGCCAGCAGTCGACAGCCAAATTCACCCCTCCACTTT. The variable domain in full, with the rest retrieved from reference TRBV25-1 and TRBJ1-6, is EADIYQTPRYLVIGTGKKITLECSQTMGHDKMYWYQQDPGMELHLIHYSYGVNSTEKGDLSSESTVSRIRTEHFPLTLESARPSHTSQYLCASSRQPNSPLHFGNGTRLTVT.

The chain recombines TRBV19 with TRBJ2-5; 9 positions match TRBD2. Gene TRBJ2-7 matches the end of the DNA better, so the J call may be wrong. Germline CDR1 and CDR2: LNHDA and SQIVND (reference sequence). CDR3 size: 16 residues. The CDR3 coding sequence is TGTGCCAGTAGCCCTCTTAGCGGGAGTATAACCCACGAGCAGTACTTC. This sequence encodes CASSPLSGSITHEQYF.

The chain recombines TRBV10-3 with TRBJ1-3, with D unclear. The CDR3 loop spans 15 amino acids. Germline V CDR1 and CDR2: ENHRY, SYGVKD. The V gene lost 4 bases and the J gene lost 0 bases, with 10 bases spanning the gap. The CDR3: CAISGPGNSGNTIYF. DNA for the CDR3: TGTGCCATCAGTGGCCCCGGGAACTCTGGAAACACCATATATTTT.

The J gene is TRBJ2-1, the V gene TRBV2; TRBD2 matches 9 bases. With 6 bases clipped from V and 2 bases from J, the junction kept 11 bases outside the gene matches. The CDR3 is 17 amino acids. Germline lookup yields CDR1 SNHLY and CDR2 FYNNEI. CDR3 sequence reads: CASRRGGPREPYNEQFF. The CDR3 bases are TGTGCCAGCAGGCGGGGGGGGCCAAGAGAACCCTACAATGAGCAGTTCTTC.

The V and J genes are TRBV5-1 and TRBJ2-2; 11 bases match TRBD1. The germline V gene has CDR1 SGHRS and CDR2 YFSETQ. The CDR3 has 17 residues. The V segment lost 4 bases and the J segment 6 bases; nucleotides outside the gene matches: 11. The CDR3 reads CASSSRRDRGKAGELFF. The CDR3 region has the DNA TGCGCCAGCAGCAGCCGTAGGGACAGGGGGAAAGCCGGGGAGCTGTTTTTT.

V gene TRBV19 combines with J gene TRBJ1-1; D is unclear. CDR1 and CDR2 (germline): LNHDA, SQIVND (reference sequence). With 3 bases removed from V and 4 bases from J, the gap between germline ends came to 9 bases. The CDR3 spans 13 residues. CDR3 region: CASSIQEGTEAFF. The CDR3 DNA reads as TGTGCCAGTAGTATCCAGGAGGGCACTGAAGCTTTCTTT. Full variable domain (outside the CDR3, taken from reference TRBV19 and TRBJ1-1): DGGITQSPKYLFRKEGQNVTLSCEQNLNHDAMYWYRQDPGQGLRLIYYSQIVNDFQKGDIAEGYSVSREKKESFPLTVTSAQKNPTAFYLCASSIQEGTEAFFGQGTRLTVV.

This clone was observed once. J is TRBJ1-4 and V is TRBV7-8; TRBD1 matches at 7 bases. J lost 8 bases, V lost 2 bases, and 5 bases had no gene match. The CDR3 has 14 residues. From germline, CDR1 is SGHVS and CDR2 FQNEAQ. CDR3 in DNA: TGTGCCAGCAGCTTATGGGACAGTCGGGAAAAACTGTTTTTT. Its protein is CASSLWDSREKLFF.

The rearrangement joins TRBV28 to TRBJ2-6, with D perhaps TRBD1 (6 bases). The CDR3 totals 16 residues. Between the trimmed V and J ends, which lost 4 bases and 2 bases, there was a span of 12 bases. Germline CDR1 MDHEN, CDR2 SYDVKM. CDR3 in amino acids: CASSSSAGAGANVLTF. The CDR3 DNA reads TGTGCCAGCAGTTCCTCCGCAGGGGCTGGGGCCAACGTCCTGACTTTC.

This rearrangement joins TRBV6-6 to TRBJ1-2; a weak D match, TRBD1 (5 bases). Trimming pared 6 bases from V and 1 base from J, leaving 9 bases between. The CDR3 has 13 amino acids. CDR1 is MNHNY and CDR2 is SVGAGI in the germline V gene (reference sequence). In DNA form, the CDR3 reads TGTGCCAGCAGCACAGGAGTTAACTATGGCTACACCTTC. This sequence encodes CASSTGVNYGYTF.

This clone was seen a single time. This chain links TRBV6-1 with TRBJ1-5; D uncertain. The length of the CDR3 is 14 residues. The V end lost 4 bases, the J end lost 0 bases, and 7 bases lay between the germline ends. Germline CDR1 and CDR2: MNHNS and SASEGT. Here the CDR3 DNA reads TGTGCCAGCAGTGCCTTGGATAGCAATCAGCCCCAGCATTTT. Protein sequence: CASSALDSNQPQHF.

The chain combines TRBV28 with TRBJ2-1, with D perhaps matching TRBD2 (8 bases). Germline CDR1 reads MDHEN; CDR2 reads SYDVKM. V was pared by 5 bases and J by 4 bases, with 18 bases between. The CDR3 has 16 amino acids. CDR3 DNA: TGTGCCAGCAGTCCGTGGGCGGGGGGACAGTACAATGAGCAGTTCTTC. It encodes CASSPWAGGQYNEQFF.

The chain combines TRBV7-6 with TRBJ1-1; the D gene is possibly TRBD1 (5 bases). V lost 1 base and J lost 0, with 12 bases in between. Germline V CDR1 and CDR2: SGHVS, FNYEAQ. The CDR3 runs 16 residues. The CDR3 spells CASSLGRGTVNTEAFF. The DNA of the CDR3 is TGTGCCAGCAGCTTAGGTCGTGGGACTGTGAACACTGAAGCTTTCTTT.

The J gene is TRBJ1-5, the V gene TRBV6-1, with D tentatively TRBD1 (6 bases). Germline V gene lookup returns CDR1 MNHNS and CDR2 SASEGT. The CDR3 length is 15 residues. Trimming cost V 1 base and J 6 bases, with 13 bases left between them. CDR3 coding DNA: TGTGCCAGCAGTGAAGGACTGGGGGCAGGTCAGCCCCAGCATTTT. It encodes CASSEGLGAGQPQHF.

V is TRBV7-2 and J is TRBJ1-1, with D uncertain. V shed 5 bases and J shed 8 bases, with 12 bases lying between them. The CDR3 has 12 amino acids. CDR1 and CDR2 (germline): SGHTA, FQGNSA. The DNA of the CDR3 is TGTGCCAGCAGCGACCGGGGAAACGAAGCTTTCTTT. Translating gives CASSDRGNEAFF.

The gene calls are TRBV2 and TRBJ1-5; tentative D call: TRBD1 (5 bases). The CDR3 extends over 17 amino acids. V was trimmed by 6 bases and J by 2 bases, leaving 20 bases between them. Looked up from germline, CDR1 is SNHLY and CDR2 is FYNNEI. In DNA, the CDR3 is TGTGCCAGCAGCCCTCCCCGAAGGGGCGAGGGCAATCAGCCCCAGCATTTT. Its translation: CASSPPRRGEGNQPQHF.

V usage is TRBV5-1 and J usage is TRBJ2-5; D is unclear. Trimming cost V 5 bases and J 0 bases, with 11 bases left between them. The CDR3 length is 14 residues. Germline CDR1 SGHRS, CDR2 YFSETQ. This chain's CDR3 is CASRKGMYQETQYF. CDR3 nucleotides: TGCGCCAGCAGGAAAGGGATGTACCAAGAGACCCAGTACTTC.

The genes are TRBV18 and TRBJ2-2; 7 bases map to TRBD2. The CDR3 loop spans 15 amino acids. The germline V gene encodes CDR1 KGHSH and CDR2 LQKENI. Trimming at V came to 3 bases and at J to 10 bases, leaving 11 bases not matched to a gene. The CDR3 loop is CASSPASGSPEELFF. The CDR3 DNA is TGTGCCAGCTCACCCGCTAGCGGTAGCCCCGAGGAGCTGTTTTTT.

The chain carries TRBV2 and TRBJ1-2; 10 bases are shared with TRBD1. V lost 4 bases and J lost 1; bases outside the gene matches: 3. This CDR3 region has 15 residues. CDR1 SNHLY and CDR2 FYNNEI come from the germline V gene. This CDR3 reads CASSGRTGGNYGYTF. In DNA, the CDR3 is TGTGCCAGCAGTGGACGGACAGGGGGTAACTATGGCTACACCTTC.

The gene calls are TRBV28 and TRBJ1-1, with D perhaps matching TRBD1 (5 bases). Germline CDR1 is MDHEN and CDR2 is SYDVKM. V shed 5 bases and J shed 4 bases, with 17 bases lying between them. This CDR3 contains 15 residues. CDR3 residues: CASSLPWQGGTEAFF. The CDR3 DNA reads as TGTGCCAGCAGTCTCCCCTGGCAGGGCGGCACTGAAGCTTTCTTT.

The chain joins TRBV7-9 to TRBJ2-4; D not certain. This CDR3 region has 15 residues. V lost 0 bases, J lost 7 bases, and 13 bases lay in between. Looked up from germline, CDR1 is SEHNR and CDR2 is FQNEAQ (reference sequence). CDR3 region: CASSLAGRRSNIQYF. In nucleotides, the CDR3 is TGTGCCAGCAGCTTAGCGGGCCGCCGGAGCAACATTCAGTACTTC.